This is a list of T cell receptor beta chains from one sample in a study of T-cell reconstitution after alpha-beta-depleted transplantation in children. TCRdb reanalysed the PCR reads using MiXCR and keeps one entry per CDR3 protein. The data contain some 840,000 distinct CDR3 sequences, around 15% of them singletons. The input for sequencing was PBMCs, mostly from graft donor cells, taken 360 days after TCRalphabeta/CD19-depleted stem cell transplant. These receptors all come from a male patient under 18 who had a stem cell transplant for acute lymphoblastic leukemia, so the T cells may come from the graft donor. Both conserved end residues are part of each CDR3. A D gene is named only where the DNA matches it firmly. The size entry is marked missing in some rows and otherwise reads once, few, many or a size class.

TRBD2,TRBJ2-7,TRBV5-1,few,CASSWRRELEQYF,TGCGCCAGCAGCTGGAGGCGGGAGCTCGAGCAGTACTTC
-,TRBJ2-5,TRBV4-1,few,CASSLDGQGLKETQYF,TGCGCCAGCAGCCTAGATGGACAGGGACTAAAAGAGACCCAGTACTTC
TRBD2,TRBJ2-3,TRBV5-1,many,CASSLVGTSISSMDTQYF,TGCGCCAGCAGCTTGGTAGGGACTAGCATATCTAGCATGGATACGCAGTATTTT
-,TRBJ2-7,TRBV7-6,many,CASTSTRYEQYF,TGTGCCAGCACCTCGACTCGGTACGAGCAGTACTTC
TRBD1,TRBJ1-2,TRBV27,few,CASSWAGGTYGYTF,TGTGCCAGCAGTTGGGCAGGGGGCACCTATGGCTACACCTTC
TRBD2,TRBJ2-1,TRBV5-1,-,CASSPMGGSPSSYNEQFF,TGCGCCAGCAGCCCCATGGGGGGGAGCCCTAGCTCCTACAATGAGCAGTTCTTC
-,TRBJ2-5,TRBV15,few,CATSSAWRQETQYF,TGTGCCACCAGCAGCGCGTGGCGGCAAGAGACCCAGTACTTC
-,TRBJ2-2,TRBV24-1,-,CATRNSWRFF,TGTGCCACCAGGAACAGCTGGCGTTTTTTT
-,TRBJ2-2,TRBV20-1,many,CSAGTSTAWVTGELFF,TGCAGTGCTGGGACTTCCACCGCTTGGGTCACCGGGGAGCTGTTTTTT
TRBD2,TRBJ2-3,TRBV20-1,few,CSAMAGGFKDTQYF,TGCAGTGCTATGGCGGGAGGATTCAAAGATACGCAGTATTTT
TRBD2,TRBJ2-1,TRBV4-2,many,CASSQGLAGVDNEQFF,TGTGCCAGCAGCCAAGGACTAGCGGGAGTTGACAATGAGCAGTTCTTC
-,TRBJ2-7,TRBV10-3,many,CAISYEQYF,TGTGCCATCTCCTACGAGCAGTACTTC
-,TRBJ1-1,TRBV20-1,few,CSASPQNTEAFF,TGCAGTGCTAGCCCTCAGAACACTGAAGCTTTCTTT
-,TRBJ2-7,TRBV11-2,-,CASSAPREGSYEQYF,TGTGCCAGCAGCGCGCCCAGGGAAGGGTCCTACGAGCAGTACTTC
TRBD2,TRBJ2-1,TRBV3-1,few,CASSQAGTSGEQFF,TGTGCCAGCAGCCAGGCGGGGACTAGCGGTGAGCAGTTCTTC
-,TRBJ2-2,TRBV2,-,CASSETGSNSLKNTGELFF,TGTGCCAGCAGCGAGACGGGCAGCAACTCCCTCAAGAACACCGGGGAGCTGTTTTTT
TRBD2,TRBJ2-1,TRBV5-1,many,CASSRGLAGGNEQFF,TGCGCCAGCAGCCGTGGACTAGCGGGAGGCAATGAGCAGTTCTTC
-,TRBJ1-5,TRBV5-5,-,CASSLWADLSNQPQHF,TGTGCCAGCAGCTTGTGGGCCGACCTTAGCAATCAGCCCCAGCATTTT
-,TRBJ2-5,TRBV7-3,-,CASSLSPRETQYF,TGTGCCAGCAGCTTATCGCCACGGGAGACCCAGTACTTC
TRBD1,TRBJ2-7,TRBV15,few,CATRSGTGSYEQYF,TGTGCCACTCGATCCGGGACAGGATCCTACGAGCAGTACTTC
-,TRBJ2-5,TRBV25-1,many,CASGGETQYF,TGTGCCAGCGGGGGGGAGACCCAGTACTTC
TRBD1,TRBJ2-1,TRBV6-4,-,CASSDLAPTGRIEQFF,TGTGCCAGCAGTGACCTTGCTCCGACAGGGCGGATTGAGCAGTTCTTC
TRBD2,TRBJ2-1,TRBV30,few,CAWSVQAGNYNEQFF,TGTGCCTGGAGTGTTCAAGCGGGGAACTACAATGAGCAGTTCTTC
-,TRBJ2-1,TRBV20-1,many,CSARRGQGEDEQFF,TGCAGTGCTAGGCGTGGGCAAGGAGAGGATGAGCAGTTCTTC
-,TRBJ2-5,TRBV3-1,once,CASSQDSRKTQYF,TGTGCCAGCAGCCAAGACAGCCGGAAGACCCAGTACTTC
-,TRBJ2-5,TRBV7-9,-,CASSTGYYQETQYF,TGTGCCAGCAGCACAGGGTACTATCAAGAGACCCAGTACTTC
TRBD1,TRBJ2-7,TRBV20-1,-,CSSKGAPPPRPEQYF,TGCAGTAGTAAGGGGGCGCCTCCCCCTCGACCCGAGCAGTACTTC
TRBD2,TRBJ2-3,TRBV20-1,few,CRMGLALNTQYF,TGCCGAATGGGACTAGCCTTGAATACGCAGTATTTT
-,TRBJ1-1,TRBV5-1,many,CASSLGGVTEAFF,TGCGCCAGCAGCTTGGGGGGAGTCACTGAAGCTTTCTTT
TRBD1,TRBJ2-5,TRBV7-9,-,CASSLLQQGPYQETQYF,TGTGCCAGCAGCCTCCTTCAACAGGGGCCGTACCAAGAGACCCAGTACTTC
-,TRBJ2-7,TRBV7-8,-,CASGLGRSSYEQYF,TGTGCCAGCGGTCTTGGACGGAGCTCCTACGAGCAGTACTTC